This T cell receptor beta chain comes out of a study of OX40 agonist ivuxolimab in advanced cancers. The wider study: Dose-escalation patients suffered from hepatocellular carcinoma, melanoma, renal cell or head and neck cancer. Treatment received earlier with anti-PD-1, anti-PD-L1 or anti-CTLA-4 agents was allowed, and more than 30% had some. One hepatocellular carcinoma and two cutaneous melanoma patients partially responded. Broader study findings: CD4+ and CD8+ blood T cells expanded clonally by week 6 at 0.1 to 3.0 mg/kg.

Comment on this clone: The antigen is unknown.

Trimming took off 4 bases at V and 4 bases at J, with 16 bases between the two ends. This CDR3 is built from 15 residues. Germline values: CDR1 MGHRA, CDR2 YSYEKL. Method: immunoSEQ multiplex PCR; TCRdb's copy keeps in-frame clones and lacks some. The data show over 45,000 clones, with more than 80% seen just once and approximately 1.1% held by the top ten. The material sequenced was CD4+ or CD8+ T cells sorted from blood, taken in a trial of the OX40 agonist ivuxolimab. The clonotype was recovered from an adult with an advanced solid tumor such as melanoma, head and neck, liver or kidney cancer. The V call is TRBV4-1, the J call TRBJ2-5, with unresolved D. The CDR3 DNA sequence: TGCGCCAGCAGCCCTGATCCCGTGTTTGGAGAGACCCAGTACTTC. Translation gives CASSPDPVFGETQYF.